Presented here are 17 T cell receptor beta chains from one specimen sequenced in a study of blood T cell repertoires in COVID-19. Profiled with immunoSEQ multiplex PCR; TCRdb holds only in-frame clones, not every one. The sample yields around 400,000 clones, 87% seen once. Material: peripheral blood. The receptors derive from a woman aged 55-70 years with COVID-19, enrolled during active disease.

This chain uses TRBV19 with TRBJ1-2; 7 nucleotides match TRBD1. Germline V gene data show CDR1 as LNHDA and CDR2 as SQIVND (reference sequence). After removal of 2 bases from V and 4 bases from J, the junction contained 4 bases not matched to a gene. CDR3 size: 14 residues. The CDR3 region has the DNA TGTGCCAGTAGTATAAGGGGACAGCCCTATGGCTACACCTTC. It is translated as CASSIRGQPYGYTF.

This chain links TRBV6-6 with TRBJ1-2; 7 nucleotides line up with TRBD1. Germline V gene data show CDR1 as MNHNY and CDR2 as SVGAGI (reference sequence). The CDR3 consists of 14 residues. Germline trimming cut 0 bases from V and 6 bases from J; bases unmatched to any gene: 4. CDR3 DNA sequence: TGTGCCAGCAGTTACTCGCAGGGGGTCGATGGCTACACCTTC. Protein sequence: CASSYSQGVDGYTF.

The chain joins TRBV18 to TRBJ1-1; 8 bases map to TRBD1. V lost 4 bases and J lost 5; bases outside the gene matches: 9. CDR1 and CDR2 from the germline V gene are KGHSH and LQKENI. The CDR3 sequence is 15 residues long. CDR3 in amino acids: CASSHTTGGGTEAFF. DNA of the CDR3: TGTGCCAGCTCACATACCACAGGGGGGGGGACTGAAGCTTTCTTT.

The J gene is TRBJ2-3, the V gene TRBV7-3; D is perhaps TRBD1 (6 bases). Germline CDR1 is SGHTA and CDR2 is FQGTGA. Trimming stripped 2 bases from V and 4 bases from J, with 16 bases between. This CDR3 contains 16 residues. This chain's CDR3 is CASSLATGYGSDTQYF. The CDR3 DNA sequence: TGTGCCAGCAGCTTAGCCACAGGGTATGGTTCAGATACGCAGTATTTT.

The chain uses TRBV15 and TRBJ2-7, with 7 bases identical to TRBD1. The CDR3 consists of 14 residues. The V and J ends lost 5 bases and 4 bases, in that order; junction bases with no gene match: 8. Germline V CDR1 and CDR2: LNHNV, YYDKDF (reference sequence). The DNA for the CDR3 is TGTGCCACCAGCGGTCCCGGGACAGTTTACGAGCAGTACTTC. Amino acids: CATSGPGTVYEQYF.

The gene calls are TRBV19 and TRBJ2-2, with TRBD2 as a possible D gene (6 bases). Trimming stripped 5 bases from V and 4 bases from J, with 20 bases between. CDR1 is LNHDA and CDR2 is SQIVND in the germline V gene (reference sequence). The CDR3 covers 17 residues. The CDR3 DNA reads TGTGCCAGTAGTGTTGCCCTTTCCCAGGGACTCACCGGGGAGCTGTTTTTT. This encodes CASSVALSQGLTGELFF.

CDR3 sequence reads: CASSSRTGSSYNEQFF. CDR3 DNA sequence: TGTGCCAGCAGCTCCCGGACAGGGAGCTCCTACAATGAGCAGTTCTTC. The rearrangement joins TRBV11-1 to TRBJ2-1; TRBD1 aligns across 8 bases. V shed 4 bases and J 0 bases; nucleotides not matched to a gene: 5. In germline, CDR1 is SGHAT, CDR2 FQDESV (reference sequence). CDR3 length: 16 amino acids.

The chain combines TRBV6-2 or TRBV6-3 with TRBJ2-1; D possibly corresponds to TRBD2 (7 bases). Germline CDR1 MNHEY, CDR2 SVGEGT. The CDR3 totals 15 residues. The ends were cut back, 6 bases at V and 3 bases at J, with 15 bases in the middle. CDR3 DNA sequence: TGTGCCAGCAGCTCCTCGGGGGGCCACTACAATGAGCAGTTCTTC. Amino acid sequence: CASSSSGGHYNEQFF.

The gene calls are TRBV3-1 (or the pseudogene TRBV3-2) and TRBJ2-2, with TRBD1 matching over 7 bases. V was pared by 2 bases and J by 6 bases, with 9 bases of the junction left unmatched. The CDR3 has 16 residues. Looked up from germline, CDR1 is LGHDT and CDR2 is YNNKEL (reference sequence). The CDR3 DNA sequence: TGTGCCAGCAGCCAACCCGGGACAGAGTTGGCCGGGGAGCTGTTTTTT. Encoded protein: CASSQPGTELAGELFF.

V and J are TRBV5-1 and TRBJ1-1, with D maybe TRBD1 (6 bases). Germline V CDR1 and CDR2: SGHRS, YFSETQ. V was pared by 0 bases and J by 1 base, with 10 bases between. CDR3 length: 15 residues. In DNA, the CDR3 is TGCGCCAGCAGCTTGGATAGGACAGCGAACACTGAAGCTTTCTTT. Translating it yields CASSLDRTANTEAFF.

The chain combines TRBV3-1 (or the pseudogene TRBV3-2) with TRBJ2-7, with D tentatively TRBD2 (7 bases). The germline V gene has CDR1 LGHDT and CDR2 YNNKEL (reference sequence). There are 16 residues in the CDR3. Between the trimmed V and J ends, which lost 0 bases and 3 bases, there was a span of 15 bases. The CDR3 region is CASSQDRGGAYYEQYF. CDR3 DNA: TGTGCCAGCAGCCAAGATAGGGGGGGAGCTTACTACGAGCAGTACTTC.

About this clone: At one end, the junction sequence differs from germline, possibly due to a read error. CDR3 DNA: TGTGCCAGCAGCCAGATGGGAACCGGGGATTTACTCTTC. It specifies CASSQMGTGDLLF. The rearrangement uses TRBV3-1 (or the pseudogene TRBV3-2) and TRBJ1-2; D call uncertain. This CDR3 comprises 13 residues. The germline gives CDR1 LGHDT, CDR2 YNNKEL (reference sequence).

The rearrangement joins TRBV5-1 to TRBJ2-7; D perhaps matches TRBD1 (7 bases). Germline-derived CDR1 and CDR2 are SGHRS and YFSETQ. The V end lost 4 bases, the J end lost 1 base, and 15 bases lay between the germline ends. There are 15 residues in the CDR3. CDR3 in DNA: TGCGCCAGCAGCCGGGGGACAGCGGAGTCCTACGAGCAGTACTTC. Residues: CASSRGTAESYEQYF.

V gene TRBV6-1 combines with J gene TRBJ1-2, with 7 bases lining up with TRBD1. Per the germline V gene, CDR1 is MNHNS and CDR2 is SASEGT. V gave up 3 bases and J gave up 7 bases; unmatched junction bases: 11. The CDR3 has 15 residues. CDR3 sequence (DNA): TGTGCCAGCAGTGACGGCGGCAGGGGGGTGGGTGGCTACACCTTC. Its translation: CASSDGGRGVGGYTF.

This clone has a single count. CDR3 bases: TGTGCCTCCGCCAGGTCAGTGGCTGGAGAGCAGTACTTC. Encoded protein: CASARSVAGEQYF. This chain uses TRBV12-3 or TRBV12-4 with TRBJ2-7; no clear D. The CDR3 runs 13 residues. Trimming shortened V by 11 bases and J by 7 bases, and 21 bases separated the two germline ends.

V is TRBV9 and J is TRBJ1-4, with D perhaps TRBD1 (6 bases). This CDR3 is 17 amino acids long. Trimming shortened V by 4 bases and J by 4 bases, and 20 bases separated the two germline ends. The germline V gene encodes CDR1 SGDLS and CDR2 YYNGEE. The CDR3 DNA is TGTGCCAGCAGCCGGTCGGGGACAAACATCTTTAATGAAAAACTGTTTTTT. Protein: CASSRSGTNIFNEKLFF.

This clone appeared a single time. The chain is built from TRBV7-2 and TRBJ2-3; 7 nucleotides line up with TRBD2. Losses at the gene ends were 7 bases for V and 5 bases for J; bases not matched to a gene: 24. CDR3 size: 19 residues. CDR1 and CDR2 (germline): SGHTA, FQGNSA. In nucleotides, the CDR3 is TGTGCCAGCATCCAACGGGGACTTGCCCACGGGGGGATCAAAGATACGCAGTATTTT. The encoded protein is CASIQRGLAHGGIKDTQYF.